These T cell receptor beta chains were read from a single sample in a study of T cells in Graves' hyperthyroidism and ophthalmopathy. TCRdb reprocessed the multiplex PCR reads via MiXCR and lists one record per CDR3 protein. Of hundreds of thousands of distinct CDR3 sequences listed, approximately 14% were seen once; the top ten hold about 12%. Material: blood. The receptors shown here come from a man between 18 and 29 years old with Graves' ophthalmopathy. Each CDR3 is given with its conserved first and last residue. A D gene is named only where the DNA matches it firmly. Only part of the rows carry a size: once, few, many, or a class if the clone is expanded.

j_call d_call clone_size v_call cdr3_length cdr3_nt cdr3_aa
TRBJ2-3 . . TRBV4-1 16 TGCGCCAGCAGCCAAGAAGGTTGGGGTTTGATAGATACGCAGTATTTT CASSQEGWGLIDTQYF
TRBJ1-3 TRBD1 few TRBV4-1 18 TGCGCCAGCAGCCAATTCGGACAGGGGCGATTCTCTGGAAACACCATATATTTT CASSQFGQGRFSGNTIYF
TRBJ2-3 TRBD2 . TRBV4-1 15 TGCGCCAGCAGCCAACCCGGGGGGGGCACAGATACGCAGTATTTT CASSQPGGGTDTQYF
TRBJ2-1 . many TRBV24-1 16 TGTGCCACCAGTGAGCACAGGGACCGCCCCTACAATGAGCAGTTCTTC CATSEHRDRPYNEQFF
TRBJ2-7 . . TRBV19 15 TGTGCCAGTAATGAGCTCCGGGACAACCCCTACGAGCAGTACTTC CASNELRDNPYEQYF
TRBJ2-3 TRBD2 many TRBV20-1 15 TGCAGTGCTGAAAAGAGCGGGGGTAGCACAGATACGCAGTATTTT CSAEKSGGSTDTQYF
TRBJ2-7 . . TRBV11-3 14 TGTGCCAGCAGTAGCCGCCAGGCCTCCTACGAGCAGTACTTC CASSSRQASYEQYF
TRBJ1-1 . many TRBV29-1 14 TGCAGCGCTCACGGGGGGGATAAGGACACTGAAGCTTTCTTT CSAHGGDKDTEAFF
TRBJ2-7 . . TRBV12-5 13 TGTGCTAGTGGTTGGGAACAGGGTTACGAGCAGTACTTC CASGWEQGYEQYF
TRBJ2-7 TRBD1 many TRBV12-3/TRBV12-4 14 TGTGCCAGCGGTACGACAGGGGGTCCCTACGAGCAGTACTTC CASGTTGGPYEQYF